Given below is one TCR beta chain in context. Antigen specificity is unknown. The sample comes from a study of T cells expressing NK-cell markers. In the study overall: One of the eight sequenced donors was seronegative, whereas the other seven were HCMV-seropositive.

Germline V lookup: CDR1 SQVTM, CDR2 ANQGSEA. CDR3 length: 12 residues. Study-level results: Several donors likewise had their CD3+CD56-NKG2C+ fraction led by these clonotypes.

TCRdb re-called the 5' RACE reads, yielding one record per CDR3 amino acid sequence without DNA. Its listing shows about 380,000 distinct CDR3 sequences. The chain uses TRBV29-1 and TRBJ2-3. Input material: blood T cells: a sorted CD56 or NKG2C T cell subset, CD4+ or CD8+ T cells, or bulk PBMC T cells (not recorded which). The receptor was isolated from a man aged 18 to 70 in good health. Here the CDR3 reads CSAFKYPDTQYF.